The source of this T cell receptor (beta chain) is a study of B cell selection in AIRE deficiency. Original processing notes: Patients' Tregs yielded about 5.6x10^4 distinct TCRbeta sequences; donors' 80,000 to 100,000. Profiled with immunoSEQ multiplex PCR; TCRdb holds only in-frame clones, not every one. The V and J calls and clone size are taken from that table; D and trimming were inferred from the DNA. The sample consists of around 3,000 clones, 78% of them appearing once. This clone was observed a single time. The germline CDR1 and CDR2 sequences are WSHSY and SAAADI. This CDR3 is 11 amino acids long. Trimming shortened V by 5 bases and J by 6 bases, and 5 bases separated the two germline ends. Sorted regulatory T cells were CD4-positive, CD25-high and CD127-low or negative.

The sequence was obtained from a human donor with AIRE deficiency. The chain employs TRBV10-2 and TRBJ1-3, with D unresolved. Material: Tregs sorted from PBMCs. CDR3 DNA: TGCGCCAGCAGTAAGGAAAACACCATATATTTT. Residues: CASSKENTIYF.